Each of the 27 T cell receptor beta chains below was sequenced from the same sample in a study of cytomegalovirus exposure and HLA in healthy donors. Primers for the PCR totalled 60 Vbeta and 13 Jbeta. This table comes from immunoSEQ multiplex PCR, and its TCRdb copy is limited to in-frame clones, with some not included. The sample records 74,000 or so clones, about 80% being singletons. The sample was PBMCs. These receptor sequences come from a middle-aged woman in good health and CMV-seronegative.

This clone was detected only once. The chain couples TRBV7-8 to TRBJ2-1; perhaps TRBD2 as D (5 bases). Trimming took off 5 bases at V and 9 bases at J, with 20 bases between the two ends. From germline, CDR1 is SGHVS and CDR2 FQNEAQ. The CDR3 spans 15 residues. The CDR3 is CASSLSDSERSEQFF. The CDR3 coding sequence is TGTGCCAGCAGCCTCAGCGATAGCGAGAGATCTGAGCAGTTCTTC.

The genes are TRBV28 and TRBJ1-1; D ambiguous. Germline CDR1 and CDR2: MDHEN and SYDVKM. The CDR3 runs to 13 residues. Trimming took off 8 bases at V and 0 bases at J, with 10 bases between the two ends. The CDR3, as DNA: TGTGCCAGCCTAAACTCAATGAACACTGAAGCTTTCTTT. It is translated as CASLNSMNTEAFF. Using reference TRBV28 and TRBJ1-1 for the parts outside the CDR3, the full variable domain is DVKVTQSSRYLVKRTGEKVFLECVQDMDHENMFWYRQDPGLGLRLIYFSYDVKMKEKGDIPEGYSVSREKKERFSLILESASTNQTSMYLCASLNSMNTEAFFGQGTRLTVV.

V usage is TRBV27 and J usage is TRBJ1-5; TRBD1 matches 10 bases. This CDR3 has 15 residues. Germline CDR1 is MNHEY and CDR2 is SMNVEV (reference sequence). With V trimmed by 5 bases and J by 6 bases, 7 bases remained unmatched. CDR3 in DNA: TGTGCCAGCAGTCTCGGACAGGGGGTGGCTCAGCCCCAGCATTTT. Translated: CASSLGQGVAQPQHF.

This sequence joins TRBV28 and TRBJ2-7; 7 nucleotides agree with TRBD2. Germline V CDR1 and CDR2: MDHEN, SYDVKM. J lost 4 bases, V lost 3 bases, and 6 bases had no gene match. This CDR3 region has 14 residues. The CDR3 loop reads CASSFGGRGYEQYF. The CDR3 DNA reads TGTGCCAGCAGTTTCGGAGGGAGGGGATACGAGCAGTACTTC.

The chain couples TRBV11-3 to TRBJ2-1; D remains unclear. The CDR3 is 15 residues long. Germline CDR1 reads SGHNT; CDR2 reads YENEEA. Trimming pared 0 bases from V and 6 bases from J, leaving 12 bases between. The CDR3 sequence is CASSLDSRQLNEQFF. DNA for the CDR3: TGTGCCAGCAGCTTAGATTCCCGACAACTCAATGAGCAGTTCTTC.

To note about this clone: Other DNA sequences of this sample code for an identical CDR3. The rearrangement uses TRBV5-1 and TRBJ2-7; 7 nucleotides agree with TRBD2. The CDR3 totals 16 residues. The V gene's germline CDR1 is SGHRS and CDR2 YFSETQ. V lost 5 bases and J lost 4; bases outside the gene matches: 15. The CDR3 DNA reads TGCGCCAGCAGGATGACGCAGGGACTACCCAATTACGAGCAGTACTTC. This gives the protein CASRMTQGLPNYEQYF.

The chain joins TRBV2 to TRBJ1-3; 9 nucleotides match TRBD1. CDR3 size: 16 residues. In germline, CDR1 is SNHLY, CDR2 FYNNEI. Unmatched junction bases numbered 7, after V lost 5 bases and J lost 2 bases. The CDR3 DNA sequence: TGTGCCAGCAGTCCTCCGGGACAGGGCCCTGGAAACACCATATATTTT. Encoded protein: CASSPPGQGPGNTIYF.

This clone has more than one count but fewer than ten. An end of the junction does not agree with germline; a read error may underlie this. This chain connects TRBV6-6 to TRBJ1-5; D possibly corresponds to TRBD1 (6 bases). The CDR3 loop spans 15 amino acids. Germline-derived CDR1 and CDR2 are MNHNY and SVGAGI (reference sequence). The CDR3 nucleotides read TGTGCCAGCAGTTACGTCTCGGGGGGCAATAAGCCCCAGCATTTT. Translated, it gives CASSYVSGGNKPQHF.

The chain recombines TRBV10-1 with TRBJ2-2, with D tentatively TRBD1 (5 bases). The ends were cut back, 2 bases at V and 0 bases at J, with 10 bases in the middle. The CDR3 runs 16 residues. Germline CDR1 and CDR2: WNHNN and SYGVQD (reference sequence). CDR3 in amino acids: CASSEQAGTNTGELFF. DNA for the CDR3: TGCGCCAGCAGTGAGCAGGCAGGGACGAACACCGGGGAGCTGTTTTTT.

This chain uses TRBV7-9 with TRBJ2-5, with D perhaps matching TRBD2 (5 bases). CDR1 SEHNR and CDR2 FQNEAQ come from the germline V gene (reference sequence). The CDR3 loop spans 12 amino acids. V shed 8 bases and J shed 5 bases, with 12 bases lying between them. The CDR3 DNA is TGTGCCAGCGGCCAGCTAGCCGAGACCCAGTACTTC. Protein sequence: CASGQLAETQYF.

The chain couples TRBV5-1 to TRBJ2-4, with 7 bases fitting TRBD2. This CDR3 is built from 13 residues. Germline assignment: CDR1 SGHRS and CDR2 YFSETQ. V lost 5 bases to trimming and J lost 6 bases; unmatched junction nucleotides: 5. DNA for the CDR3: TGCGCCAGCAGAGCTAGCGGTCCAAACATTCAGTACTTC. This codes for CASRASGPNIQYF.

The J gene is TRBJ1-4, the V gene TRBV28, with TRBD1 identical over 8 bases. This CDR3 is built from 14 residues. CDR1 and CDR2 from the germline V gene are MDHEN and SYDVKM. Trimming took 6 bases from V and 4 from J; bases not matched to a gene: 4. The CDR3 sequence: CASSLGQVNEKLFF. CDR3 nucleotides: TGTGCCAGCAGCTTGGGACAGGTTAATGAAAAACTGTTTTTT.

The rearrangement uses TRBV11-2 and TRBJ2-2, with 10 bases aligning to TRBD2. CDR1 is SGHAT, CDR2 FQNNGV, per germline. This CDR3 is 19 amino acids long. After removal of 5 bases from V and 1 base from J, the junction contained 13 bases not matched to a gene. The chain's CDR3 is CASSLRLAGRPGNTGELFF. Here the CDR3 DNA reads TGTGCCAGCAGCCTAAGACTAGCGGGCCGGCCTGGGAACACCGGGGAGCTGTTTTTT. Supplemented by reference TRBV11-2 and TRBJ2-2, the full variable domain reads EAGVAQSPRYKIIEKRQSVAFWCNPISGHATLYWYQQILGQGPKLLIQFQNNGVVDDSQLPKDRFSAERLKGVDSTLKIQPAKLEDSAVYLCASSLRLAGRPGNTGELFFGEGSRLTVL.

This sequence joins TRBV6-1 and TRBJ1-2; maybe TRBD1 (6 bases). CDR1 is MNHNS and CDR2 is SASEGT in the germline V gene. Trimming removed 7 bases from V and 4 bases from J, with 19 bases in between. This CDR3 has 15 amino acids. The CDR3 nucleotides read TGTGCCAGCAACATCGAGGGACAAGGAAGCTATGGCTACACCTTC. Protein: CASNIEGQGSYGYTF.

The chain links TRBV7-9 to TRBJ1-1; maybe TRBD1 (5 bases). The V end was cut by 6 bases, the J end by 4 bases, with 18 bases between. This CDR3 region has 15 residues. Germline CDR1 and CDR2: SEHNR and FQNEAQ (reference sequence). CDR3 sequence: CASRGGGGESTEAFF. The CDR3 region has the DNA TGTGCCAGCAGGGGAGGTGGGGGTGAGAGCACTGAAGCTTTCTTT.

This clone showed up just once. The chain employs TRBV7-9 and TRBJ1-1, with no clear D. Per the germline V gene, CDR1 is SEHNR and CDR2 is FQNEAQ (reference sequence). Trimming took off 2 bases at V and 3 bases at J, with 13 bases between the two ends. The CDR3 sequence is 15 residues long. CDR3 bases: TGTGCCAGCAGCTTATGGGCGGGGTTTTACACTGAAGCTTTCTTT. Translating it yields CASSLWAGFYTEAFF.

This chain connects TRBV4-1 to TRBJ1-5; a weak D match, TRBD1 (5 bases). Germline V lookup: CDR1 MGHRA, CDR2 YSYEKL. Trimming took off 4 bases at V and 6 bases at J, with 16 bases between the two ends. The length of the CDR3 is 15 residues. The CDR3 coding sequence is TGCGCCAGCAGCCCCTCCGGCGGGGGTGGTCAGCCCCAGCATTTT. It codes for CASSPSGGGGQPQHF.

In the case of this clone: The sample has other DNA sequences that encode this CDR3 too. The J gene is TRBJ1-1, the V gene TRBV2, with 7 bases that match TRBD1. V was clipped by 6 bases and J by 0 bases; unmatched bases: 7. CDR3 length: 15 residues. Germline CDR1 is SNHLY and CDR2 is FYNNEI. The CDR3 is CASRIQGIMNTEAFF. CDR3 DNA sequence: TGTGCCAGCAGGATACAGGGGATCATGAACACTGAAGCTTTCTTT. Complete variable domain (other parts from reference TRBV2 and TRBJ1-1): EPEVTQTPSHQVTQMGQEVILRCVPISNHLYFYWYRQILGQKVEFLVSFYNNEISEKSEIFDDQFSVERPDGSNFTLKIRSTKLEDSAMYFCASRIQGIMNTEAFFGQGTRLTVV.

In DNA, the CDR3 is TGTGCCAGCAGCCAACGAGGGACAGGGGACACTGAAGCTTTCTTT. Amino acid sequence: CASSQRGTGDTEAFF. This chain links TRBV14 with TRBJ1-1; 10 bases match TRBD1. CDR1 is SGHDN, CDR2 FVKESK, per germline. Losses at the gene ends were 2 bases for V and 3 bases for J; bases not matched to a gene: 3. The CDR3 loop spans 15 amino acids.

The gene calls are TRBV6-1 and TRBJ1-6; 9 bases fit TRBD1. The germline V gene has CDR1 MNHNS and CDR2 SASEGT. The length of the CDR3 is 15 residues. Trimming at V came to 8 bases and at J to 8 bases, leaving 10 bases not matched to a gene. The CDR3 protein is CASLPGQGIDSPLHF. Here the CDR3 DNA reads TGTGCCAGCCTGCCGGGACAGGGAATCGATTCACCCCTCCACTTT.

J is TRBJ1-4 and V is TRBV9; D perhaps matches TRBD1 (5 bases). Germline V gives CDR1 SGDLS, CDR2 YYNGEE. Deletions cut 0 bases from V and 8 bases from J, with 14 bases between. The CDR3 extends over 15 amino acids. Here the CDR3 DNA reads TGTGCCAGCAGCGTAGGGCTAGGGGTCGGGGAAAAACTGTTTTTT. Protein sequence: CASSVGLGVGEKLFF.

The V and J genes are TRBV28 and TRBJ2-1, with a tentative D call TRBD1 (5 bases). The CDR3 length is 15 residues. Deletions cut 4 bases from V and 2 bases from J, with 12 bases between. CDR1 and CDR2 (germline): MDHEN, SYDVKM. The CDR3 DNA follows: TGTGCCAGCAGTTACAGGCATGTAACCTACAATGAGCAGTTCTTC. Translating it yields CASSYRHVTYNEQFF.

The CDR3 DNA follows: TGTGCCAGCAGCGTAGGGCTAGCGGGACAGGATACGCAGTATTTT. Its translation: CASSVGLAGQDTQYF. V gene TRBV9 combines with J gene TRBJ2-3, with TRBD2 matching 9 bases. The J segment lost 6 bases and the V segment lost 0 bases, leaving 5 bases of the junction unmatched. Germline CDR1 is SGDLS and CDR2 is YYNGEE. The length of the CDR3 is 15 residues.

The rearrangement joins TRBV30 to TRBJ1-2, with TRBD1 matching 11 bases. Germline CDR1 is GTSNPN and CDR2 is SVGIG (reference sequence). CDR3 length equals 16 residues. The J segment lost 4 bases and the V segment lost 0 bases, leaving 7 bases of the junction unmatched. CDR3 loop: CAWSVLSDRGPYGYTF. The CDR3 region has the DNA TGTGCCTGGAGTGTACTTTCGGACAGGGGGCCCTATGGCTACACCTTC.

This clone was seen just once. The V and J genes are TRBV2 and TRBJ2-1; 12 positions match TRBD1. The CDR3 is 15 residues long. Germline-derived CDR1 and CDR2 are SNHLY and FYNNEI. The V and J ends lost 8 bases and 7 bases, in that order; junction bases with no gene match: 9. CDR3: CASSGGTGGRNEQFF. CDR3 nucleotides: TGTGCCAGCTCAGGGGGGACAGGGGGCAGGAATGAGCAGTTCTTC. Full variable domain (rest looked up from reference TRBV2 and TRBJ2-1): EPEVTQTPSHQVTQMGQEVILRCVPISNHLYFYWYRQILGQKVEFLVSFYNNEISEKSEIFDDQFSVERPDGSNFTLKIRSTKLEDSAMYFCASSGGTGGRNEQFFGPGTRLTVL.

The chain employs TRBV6-5 and TRBJ1-2; no definite D call. CDR1 and CDR2 (germline): MNHEY, SVGAGI. The ends were cut back, 6 bases at V and 2 bases at J, with 10 bases in the middle. CDR3 length equals 13 residues. CDR3 DNA sequence: TGTGCCAGCAGCTACGGGGAGAACTATGGCTACACCTTC. It specifies CASSYGENYGYTF.

J is TRBJ2-5 and V is TRBV5-1; possible D gene TRBD2, 6 bases. Between the trimmed V and J ends, which lost 0 bases and 2 bases, there was a span of 11 bases. The length of the CDR3 is 15 residues. Germline values: CDR1 SGHRS, CDR2 YFSETQ. CDR3 amino acids: CASSLARRGQETQYF. The DNA for the CDR3 is TGCGCCAGCAGCTTGGCCCGGCGGGGACAAGAGACCCAGTACTTC.